This T cell receptor beta chain was captured by sequencing in a study of T cell responses to AZD1222 COVID-19 vaccine. The study's findings and limits: Among the donors, most were white British and more were female, and clonal diversity was possibly underestimated.

With regard to this clone: The target antigen is unknown.

The CDR3 is made up of 14 amino acids. J was trimmed by 0 bases and V by 6 bases; bases with no gene match: 4. Looked up from germline, CDR1 is MDHEN and CDR2 is SYDVKM. Libraries were prepared by immunoSEQ multiplex PCR; TCRdb keeps only in-frame clonotypes and omits some of them. Among roughly 110,000 clones listed, roughly 90% were seen once. The receptor was isolated from an adult in good health. The sequencing used peripheral blood, collected on day 0 of AZD1222 vaccination. This chain connects TRBV28 to TRBJ1-2, with 7 bases that match TRBD1. The DNA for the CDR3 is TGTGCCAGCAGACCGCAGGGGGCTAACTATGGCTACACCTTC. It specifies CASRPQGANYGYTF.